These T cell receptor beta chains were read from a single sample in a study of T-cell memory formation after mild COVID-19. A single record per CDR3 protein comes from TCRdb applying MiXCR to the 5' RACE reads. The sample has more than 110,000 distinct CDR3 sequences, around 15% seen once. What was sequenced was PBMCs or a T cell subset sorted from them (not recorded which). These TCRs come from an adult woman who had mild COVID-19 (a few samples of this study predate the infection). Cell type and time point are not known. CDR3s include the opening cysteine and the closing phenylalanine or tryptophan. The order of the fields is D gene, J gene, V gene, clone size, CDR3 protein, CDR3 DNA. A D gene is named only where the DNA matches it firmly. Clone size is given for some rows only: seen once, a few or many times, or a class if the clone is expanded.

D: NA; J: TRBJ2-2; V: TRBV6-5; size: few; CDR3: CASSYGQGPNTGELFF; DNA: TGTGCCAGCAGTTACGGGCAGGGGCCGAACACCGGGGAGCTGTTTTTT
D: TRBD2; J: TRBJ2-1; V: TRBV7-8; size: NA; CDR3: CASSSRLAGEYEQFF; DNA: TGTGCCAGCAGCTCGAGACTAGCGGGAGAGTATGAGCAGTTCTTC
D: NA; J: TRBJ2-7; V: TRBV29-1; size: NA; CDR3: CSAARGYEQYF; DNA: TGCAGCGCTGCCCGGGGCTACGAGCAGTACTTC
D: TRBD2; J: TRBJ2-5; V: TRBV6-1; size: many; CDR3: CASSEARWAGGNQETQYF; DNA: TGTGCCAGCAGTGAAGCGCGTTGGGCGGGAGGAAACCAAGAGACCCAGTACTTC
D: TRBD1; J: TRBJ2-3; V: TRBV29-1; size: NA; CDR3: CSGLTGGADTQYF; DNA: TGCAGCGGGCTGACAGGGGGCGCAGATACGCAGTATTTT
D: NA; J: TRBJ2-1; V: TRBV24-1; size: NA; CDR3: CATSERDWDNEQFF; DNA: TGTGCCACCAGTGAACGGGACTGGGACAATGAGCAGTTCTTC
D: TRBD2; J: TRBJ2-7; V: TRBV20-1; size: NA; CDR3: CSARPRLGLAGGYEQYF; DNA: TGCAGTGCTAGACCCAGACTGGGACTAGCGGGCGGCTACGAGCAGTACTTC
D: NA; J: TRBJ2-1; V: TRBV4-1; size: few; CDR3: CASSQAGSYNEQFF; DNA: TGCGCCAGCAGCCAAGCGGGCTCCTACAATGAGCAGTTCTTC
D: NA; J: TRBJ2-3; V: TRBV7-9; size: few; CDR3: CASSSWRVTQYF; DNA: TGTGCCAGCAGCTCGTGGCGGGTAACGCAGTATTTT
D: NA; J: TRBJ1-1; V: TRBV9; size: few; CDR3: CASGEGPEAFF; DNA: TGTGCCAGCGGGGAAGGGCCTGAAGCTTTCTTT
D: NA; J: TRBJ2-7; V: TRBV5-4; size: NA; CDR3: CASSFGTSYEQYF; DNA: TGTGCCAGCAGCTTTGGGACCTCCTACGAGCAGTACTTC
D: TRBD2; J: TRBJ2-1; V: TRBV7-8; size: few; CDR3: CASSLPSLAGNEQFF; DNA: TGTGCCAGCAGCTTACCGTCGCTAGCGGGAAATGAGCAGTTCTTC